The 17 T cell receptor beta chains below come from one sample, sequenced in a study of T cells in narcolepsy. Assay: immunoSEQ multiplex PCR; the TCRdb copy retains only in-frame clones and omits some. The table has around 25,000 clones, around 85% seen once. Input material: CD45RA- memory CD4+ T cells from PBMCs. The source is a human donor with narcolepsy.

Only a few counts were recorded for this clone. The chain employs TRBV6-5 and TRBJ1-5; a weak D match, TRBD1 (5 bases). CDR1 MNHEY and CDR2 SVGAGI come from the germline V gene. CDR3 length: 13 residues. The V and J ends lost 5 bases and 4 bases respectively, with 9 bases between them. CDR3 nucleotides: TGTGCCAGCAGTAACGGGGGGAATCAGCCCCAGCATTTT. Translated, it gives CASSNGGNQPQHF.

The genes are TRBV7-2 and TRBJ2-5; D remains unclear. Germline V gives CDR1 SGHTA, CDR2 FQGNSA. V dropped 2 bases and J dropped 7 bases, with 5 bases sitting between them. There are 11 residues in the CDR3. Here the CDR3 reads CASSLLGTQYF. CDR3 coding DNA: TGTGCCAGCAGCTTACTAGGGACCCAGTACTTC. The whole variable domain, remainder taken from reference TRBV7-2 and TRBJ2-5, is GAGVSQSPSNKVTEKGKDVELRCDPISGHTALYWYRQSLGQGLEFLIYFQGNSAPDKSGLPSDRFSAERTGGSVSTLTIQRTQQEDSAVYLCASSLLGTQYFGPGTRLLVL.

This clone has more than one count but fewer than ten. The V call is TRBV11-2, the J call TRBJ1-1; 9 bases line up with TRBD1. Germline CDR1 reads SGHAT; CDR2 reads FQNNGV. The junction had 12 bases not matched to a gene; V was cut back by 5 bases and J by 5 bases. The CDR3 loop spans 16 amino acids. In DNA form, the CDR3 reads TGTGCCAGCAGCCCTTATTTAGACAGGGGGAAGACTGAAGCTTTCTTT. Translation: CASSPYLDRGKTEAFF.

The V call is TRBV12-5, the J call TRBJ2-7, with 9 bases matching TRBD1. The CDR3 has 14 residues. V shed 4 bases and J 2 bases; nucleotides not matched to a gene: 3. The germline CDR1 and CDR2 sequences are LGHNT and FRNRAP. CDR3 nucleotides: TGTGCTAGTGGTTCCCGGACAGGGGCCTACGAGCAGTACTTC. As protein: CASGSRTGAYEQYF. The variable domain in full, with the rest retrieved from reference TRBV12-5 and TRBJ2-7, is DARVTQTPRHKVTEMGQEVTMRCQPILGHNTVFWYRQTMMQGLELLAYFRNRAPLDDSGMPKDRFSAEMPDATLATLKIQPSEPRDSAVYFCASGSRTGAYEQYFGPGTRLTVT.

The V and J genes are TRBV11-3 and TRBJ1-1; D is undetermined. There are 13 residues in the CDR3. Germline CDR1 SGHNT, CDR2 YENEEA. The V and J ends lost 3 bases and 2 bases respectively, with 7 bases between them. The CDR3 region is CASSFTRNTEAFF. For the CDR3, the DNA is TGTGCCAGCAGCTTCACTAGAAACACTGAAGCTTTCTTT.

This clone was found a few times. The chain is built from TRBV28 and TRBJ2-7, with D unresolved. This CDR3 contains 11 residues. Trimming pared 4 bases from V and 4 bases from J, leaving 5 bases between. The germline V gene has CDR1 MDHEN and CDR2 SYDVKM. CDR3 bases: TGTGCCAGCAGTTCAAAGTACGAGCAGTACTTC. This translates into CASSSKYEQYF.

The chain combines TRBV18 with TRBJ1-6, with 7 bases identical to TRBD1. Germline V gives CDR1 KGHSH, CDR2 LQKENI. The trim removed 4 bases at V and 10 bases at J, leaving 7 bases unmatched. The CDR3 has 14 amino acids. In DNA form, the CDR3 reads TGTGCCAGCTCACAAGACAGGGTGAGGTCACCCCTCCACTTT. Encoded protein: CASSQDRVRSPLHF.

V is TRBV19 and J is TRBJ1-2; 7 nucleotides line up with TRBD1. The junction had 7 bases not matched to a gene; V was cut back by 4 bases and J by 11 bases. This CDR3 has 12 amino acids. Germline V lookup: CDR1 LNHDA, CDR2 SQIVND (reference sequence). CDR3 protein: CASSRRTGDYTF. CDR3 bases: TGTGCCAGTAGTAGGAGAACAGGGGATTACACCTTC. Variable domain in full (rest from reference TRBV19 and TRBJ1-2): DGGITQSPKYLFRKEGQNVTLSCEQNLNHDAMYWYRQDPGQGLRLIYYSQIVNDFQKGDIAEGYSVSREKKESFPLTVTSAQKNPTAFYLCASSRRTGDYTFGSGTRLTVV.

The rearrangement joins TRBV18 to TRBJ1-5, with TRBD1 as a possible D gene (6 bases). The CDR3 covers 15 residues. Trimming pared 4 bases from V and 0 bases from J, leaving 10 bases between. CDR1 and CDR2 from the germline V gene are KGHSH and LQKENI. The CDR3 bases are TGTGCCAGCTCACTTCAGGGGAATAGCAATCAGCCCCAGCATTTT. Its translation: CASSLQGNSNQPQHF.

This chain connects TRBV6-7 to TRBJ1-1, with a tentative D call TRBD1 (6 bases). TRBV6-7 is labeled an ORF, and its function is uncertain. The CDR3 runs 17 residues. Trimming took 1 base from V and 2 from J, leaving 17 bases between them. The DNA for the CDR3 is TGTGCCAGCAGTTACTTCGGAGACAGGCTACTAAACACTGAAGCTTTCTTT. It codes for CASSYFGDRLLNTEAFF.

The rearrangement uses TRBV6-1 and TRBJ1-6; D not certain. V lost 7 bases and J 10 bases, leaving 20 bases between the germline ends. CDR1 and CDR2 from the germline V gene are MNHNS and SASEGT. The CDR3 sequence is 15 residues long. The CDR3 is CASTLSSAAGSPLHF. The CDR3 DNA is TGTGCCAGCACTCTCTCGTCGGCGGCGGGCTCACCCCTCCACTTT.

The chain is built from TRBV7-3 and TRBJ2-1; 10 bases agree with TRBD2. Trimming cost V 1 base and J 4 bases; bases outside gene matches: 1. This CDR3 has 15 amino acids. In germline, CDR1 is SGHTA, CDR2 FQGTGA. The DNA for the CDR3 is TGTGCCAGCAGCTTAAGACTAGCGGGTTACAATGAGCAGTTCTTC. Translation: CASSLRLAGYNEQFF. Complete variable domain (other parts from reference TRBV7-3 and TRBJ2-1): GAGVSQTPSNKVTEKGKYVELRCDPISGHTALYWYRQSLGQGPEFLIYFQGTGAADDSGLPNDRFFAVRPEGSVSTLKIQRTERGDSAVYLCASSLRLAGYNEQFFGPGTRLTVL.

The chain links TRBV5-8 to TRBJ2-5; TRBD2 aligns across 10 bases. CDR1 SGHTS and CDR2 YDEGEE come from the germline V gene. The CDR3 has 15 residues. The ends lost 6 bases at V and 2 bases at J; junction bases unmatched: 7. The CDR3 spells CASTYGTSVQETQYF. CDR3 sequence (DNA): TGTGCCAGCACCTACGGGACTAGCGTACAAGAGACCCAGTACTTC.

This clone has a single count. This sequence joins TRBV5-6 and TRBJ2-7; D gene uncertain. From germline, CDR1 is SGHDT and CDR2 YYEEEE. The V and J ends lost 0 bases and 1 base respectively, with 8 bases between them. This CDR3 has 14 amino acids. This chain's CDR3 is CASSLDVKSYEQYF. CDR3 in DNA: TGTGCCAGCAGCTTGGATGTTAAGTCCTACGAGCAGTACTTC.

The chain links TRBV19 to TRBJ1-4, with TRBD1 as a possible D gene (6 bases). The CDR3 length is 14 residues. V lost 3 bases and J lost 7, with 12 bases in between. CDR1 LNHDA and CDR2 SQIVND come from the germline V gene (reference sequence). CDR3 region: CASSIGGAREKLFF. The CDR3 DNA reads as TGTGCCAGTAGTATCGGGGGGGCTCGTGAAAAACTGTTTTTT.

The rearrangement uses TRBV7-2 and TRBJ2-2; no clear D gene. V lost 5 bases to trimming and J lost 7 bases, with 11 bases between them. The CDR3 covers 13 residues. Per germline, CDR1 SGHTA and CDR2 FQGNSA. CDR3 protein: CASSPNHSGELFF. The CDR3 coding sequence is TGTGCCAGCAGCCCTAATCATAGCGGGGAGCTGTTTTTT.

This clone was seen only a few times. The V call is TRBV25-1, the J call TRBJ2-1, with TRBD1 matching over 9 bases. The V and J ends lost 6 bases and 8 bases, in that order; junction bases with no gene match: 14. Germline CDR1 MGHDK, CDR2 SYGVNS. The CDR3 extends over 16 amino acids. CDR3 region: CASSPDSGTGNDEQFF. The CDR3 nucleotides read TGTGCCAGCAGCCCCGACTCGGGGACAGGGAACGATGAGCAGTTCTTC.